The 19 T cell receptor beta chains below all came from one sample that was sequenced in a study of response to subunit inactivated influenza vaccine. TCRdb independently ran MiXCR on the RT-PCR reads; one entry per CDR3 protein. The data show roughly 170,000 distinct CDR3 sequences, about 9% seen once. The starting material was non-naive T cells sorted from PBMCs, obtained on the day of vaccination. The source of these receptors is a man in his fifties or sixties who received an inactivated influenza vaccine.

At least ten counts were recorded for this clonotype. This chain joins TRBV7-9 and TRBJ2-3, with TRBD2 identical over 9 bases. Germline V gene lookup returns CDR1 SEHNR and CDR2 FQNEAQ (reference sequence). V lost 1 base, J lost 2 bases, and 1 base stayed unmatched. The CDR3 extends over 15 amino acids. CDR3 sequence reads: CASSLGGGATDTQYF. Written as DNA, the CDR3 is TGTGCCAGCAGCTTAGGCGGGGGGGCCACAGATACGCAGTATTTT. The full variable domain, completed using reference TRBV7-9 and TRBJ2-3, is DTGVSQNPRHKITKRGQNVTFRCDPISEHNRLYWYRQTLGQGPEFLTYFQNEAQLEKSRLLSDRFSAERPKGSFSTLEIQRTEQGDSAMYLCASSLGGGATDTQYFGPGTRLTVL.

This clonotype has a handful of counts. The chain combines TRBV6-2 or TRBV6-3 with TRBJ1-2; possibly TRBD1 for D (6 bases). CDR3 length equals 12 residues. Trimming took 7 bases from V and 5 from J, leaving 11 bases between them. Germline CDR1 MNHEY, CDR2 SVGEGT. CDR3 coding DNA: TGTGCCAGCAAGCAAGGGGGGTATGGCTACACCTTC. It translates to CASKQGGYGYTF.

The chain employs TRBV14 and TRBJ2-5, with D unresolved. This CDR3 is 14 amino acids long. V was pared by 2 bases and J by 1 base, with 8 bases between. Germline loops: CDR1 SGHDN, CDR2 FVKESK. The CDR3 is CASSQFPSQETQYF. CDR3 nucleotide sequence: TGTGCCAGCAGCCAATTTCCGTCCCAAGAGACCCAGTACTTC.

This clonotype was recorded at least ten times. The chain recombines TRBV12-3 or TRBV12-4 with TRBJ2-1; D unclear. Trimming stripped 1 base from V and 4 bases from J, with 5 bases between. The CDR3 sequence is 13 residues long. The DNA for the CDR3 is TGTGCCAGCAGTTTAGGCAGTTACAATGAGCAGTTCTTC. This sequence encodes CASSLGSYNEQFF.

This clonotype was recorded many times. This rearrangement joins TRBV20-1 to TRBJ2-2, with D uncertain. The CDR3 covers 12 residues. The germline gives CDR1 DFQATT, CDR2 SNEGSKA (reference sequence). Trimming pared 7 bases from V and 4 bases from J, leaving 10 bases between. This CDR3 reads CSGYVGTGELFF. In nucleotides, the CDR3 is TGCAGTGGATATGTGGGCACCGGGGAGCTGTTTTTT.

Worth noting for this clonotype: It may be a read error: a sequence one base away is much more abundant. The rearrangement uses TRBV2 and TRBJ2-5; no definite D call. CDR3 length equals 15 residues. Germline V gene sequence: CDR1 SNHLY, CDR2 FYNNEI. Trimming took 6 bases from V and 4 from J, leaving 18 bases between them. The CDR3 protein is CASRSIPVRTETQYF. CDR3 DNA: TGTGCCAGCAGAAGCATACCAGTTCGAACAGAGACCCAGTACTTC.

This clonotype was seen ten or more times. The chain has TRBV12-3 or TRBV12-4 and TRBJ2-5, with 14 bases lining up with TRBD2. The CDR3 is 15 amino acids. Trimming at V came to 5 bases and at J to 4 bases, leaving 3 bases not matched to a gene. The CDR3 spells CASSPGLAGVETQYF. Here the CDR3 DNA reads TGTGCCAGCAGTCCGGGACTAGCGGGAGTAGAGACCCAGTACTTC.

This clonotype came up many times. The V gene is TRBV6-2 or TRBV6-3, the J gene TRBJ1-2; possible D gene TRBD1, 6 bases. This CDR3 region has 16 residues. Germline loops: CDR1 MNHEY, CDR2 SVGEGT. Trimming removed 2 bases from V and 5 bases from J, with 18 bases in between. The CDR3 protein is CASSYIPRRGYYGYTF. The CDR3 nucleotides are TGTGCCAGCAGTTACATTCCACGGAGGGGGTATTATGGCTACACCTTC.

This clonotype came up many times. The CDR3 DNA reads TGCGCCAGCAGCCATACAACAGGGAGCCCCGGGGAGCTGTTTTTT. Its translation: CASSHTTGSPGELFF. The genes are TRBV5-1 and TRBJ2-2; D perhaps matches TRBD1 (6 bases). There are 15 residues in the CDR3. CDR1 is SGHRS and CDR2 is YFSETQ in the germline V gene. V was shortened by 4 bases and J by 6 bases, with 16 bases between the two germline ends.

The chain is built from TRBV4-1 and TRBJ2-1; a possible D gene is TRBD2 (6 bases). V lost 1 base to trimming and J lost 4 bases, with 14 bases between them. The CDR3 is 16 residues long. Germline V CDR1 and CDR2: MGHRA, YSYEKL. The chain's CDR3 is CASSQVGAGGYNEQFF. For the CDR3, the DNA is TGCGCCAGCAGCCAAGTGGGAGCCGGGGGTTACAATGAGCAGTTCTTC.

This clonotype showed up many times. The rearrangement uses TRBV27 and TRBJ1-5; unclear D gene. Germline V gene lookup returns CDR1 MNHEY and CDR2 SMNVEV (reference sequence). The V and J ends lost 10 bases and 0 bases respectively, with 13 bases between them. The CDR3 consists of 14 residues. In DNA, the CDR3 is TGTGCCATTCTGGTAAAGCCTAGCAATCAGCCCCAGCATTTT. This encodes CAILVKPSNQPQHF.

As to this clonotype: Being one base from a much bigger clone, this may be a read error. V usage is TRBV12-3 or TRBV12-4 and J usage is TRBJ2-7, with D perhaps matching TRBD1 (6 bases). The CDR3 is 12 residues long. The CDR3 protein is CASSSGAYEQHF. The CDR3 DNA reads TGTGCCAGCAGTTCAGGGGCCTACGAGCAGCACTTC.

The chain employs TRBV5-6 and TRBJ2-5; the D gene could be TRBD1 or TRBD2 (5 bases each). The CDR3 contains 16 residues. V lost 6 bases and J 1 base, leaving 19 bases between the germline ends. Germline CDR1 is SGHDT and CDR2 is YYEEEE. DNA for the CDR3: TGTGCCAGCATTGGGGGACCTGTGCTTGGCCAAGAGACCCAGTACTTC. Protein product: CASIGGPVLGQETQYF. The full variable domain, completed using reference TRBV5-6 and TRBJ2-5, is DAGVTQSPTHLIKTRGQQVTLRCSPKSGHDTVSWYQQALGQGPQFIFQYYEEEERQRGNFPDRFSGHQFPNYSSELNVNALLLGDSALYLCASIGGPVLGQETQYFGPGTRLLVL.

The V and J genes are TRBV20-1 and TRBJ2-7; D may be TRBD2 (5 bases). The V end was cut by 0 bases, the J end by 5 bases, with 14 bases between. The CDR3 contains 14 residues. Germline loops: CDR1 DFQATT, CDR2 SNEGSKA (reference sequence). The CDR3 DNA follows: TGCAGTGCTAGAGAAAGCGGCCGTCGGGACGAGCAGTACTTC. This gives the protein CSARESGRRDEQYF.

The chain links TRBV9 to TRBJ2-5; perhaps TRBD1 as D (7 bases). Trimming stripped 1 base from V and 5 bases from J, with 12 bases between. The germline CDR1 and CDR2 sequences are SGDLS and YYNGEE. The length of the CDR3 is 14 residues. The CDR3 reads CASSVQGGRETQYF. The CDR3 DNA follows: TGTGCCAGCAGCGTACAGGGGGGAAGGGAGACCCAGTACTTC.

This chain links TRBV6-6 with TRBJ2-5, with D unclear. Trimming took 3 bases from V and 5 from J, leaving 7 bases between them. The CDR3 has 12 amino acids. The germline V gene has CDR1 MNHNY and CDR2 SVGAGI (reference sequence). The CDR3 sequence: CASSYLQETQYF. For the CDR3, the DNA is TGTGCCAGCAGTTATCTCCAGGAGACCCAGTACTTC.

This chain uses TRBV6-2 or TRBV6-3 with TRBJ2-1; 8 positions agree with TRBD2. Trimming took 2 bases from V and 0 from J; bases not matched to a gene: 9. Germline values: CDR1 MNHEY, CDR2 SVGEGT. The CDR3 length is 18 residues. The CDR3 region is CASSYELAGLLSYNEQFF. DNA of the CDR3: TGTGCCAGCAGTTACGAGTTAGCGGGGCTCCTCTCCTACAATGAGCAGTTCTTC.

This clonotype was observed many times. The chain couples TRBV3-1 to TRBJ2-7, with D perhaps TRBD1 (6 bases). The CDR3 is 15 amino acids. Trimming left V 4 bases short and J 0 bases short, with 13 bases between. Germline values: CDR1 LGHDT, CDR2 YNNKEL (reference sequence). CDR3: CASSPRDTSSYEQYF. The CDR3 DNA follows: TGTGCCAGCAGCCCCCGGGACACCTCCTCCTACGAGCAGTACTTC.

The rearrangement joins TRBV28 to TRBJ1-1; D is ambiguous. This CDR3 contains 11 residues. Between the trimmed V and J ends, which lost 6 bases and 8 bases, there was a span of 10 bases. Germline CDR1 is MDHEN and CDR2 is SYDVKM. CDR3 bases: TGTGCCAGCAGCTTGGCGTTGGAAGCTTTCTTT. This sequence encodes CASSLALEAFF.